The subject of this entry is one TCR beta chain. The antigen is undetermined. What was amplified from RNA transcripts were TCR beta CDR3 regions. An initial round of RT-PCR targeting the TCR CDR3 relied on the HTBI primer set. Via MiXCR, TCRdb re-called the multiplex PCR reads, giving one row per CDR3 protein. Among more than 500,000 distinct CDR3 sequences listed, 40% to 50% were seen once. This record belongs to a study of T cells in Graves' hyperthyroidism and ophthalmopathy. Study outcomes and limitations: Ophthalmopathy, which appeared later, was predicted by the model a median approximately six months before onset. Most clonotypes that expanded in the thyroid above 0.001 also showed up in blood.

Researchers barred patients who had uncontrolled infection, other autoimmune disease, pregnancy or lactation. Trimming removed 7 bases from V and 1 base from J, with 11 bases in between. The CDR3 runs to 13 residues. Germline values: CDR1 MNHEY, CDR2 SVGEGT. The sample was peripheral blood or thyroid tissue (not recorded which). The origin of this receptor is an adult woman with Graves' disease, either hyperthyroidism or ophthalmopathy (not recorded which). The V and J genes are TRBV6-2 or TRBV6-3 and TRBJ2-7; D is perhaps TRBD1 or TRBD2 (5 bases each). The CDR3 DNA reads as TGTGCCAGCACACGTGGGGGTTCCTACGAGCAGTACTTC. Translated: CASTRGGSYEQYF.